This T cell receptor beta chain was sequenced for a study of T cells after yellow fever vaccination. The CDR3 consists of 13 residues. V was cut by 4 bases and J by 9 bases, with 11 bases left in between. Germline CDR1 is SGHDT and CDR2 is YYEEEE. UMIs were added to TCR cDNA along with a universal primer site when it was made by 5'RACE template switching. In TCRdb, the 5' RACE reads were re-called with MiXCR into one record per CDR3 protein. The table shows nearly 300,000 distinct CDR3 sequences, with 8.5% to 10% occurring only once. The receptor was derived from a man aged 18 to 29 who received the YFV17D yellow fever vaccine. The V call is TRBV5-6, the J call TRBJ1-6, with unresolved D. The sample here was CD4+ T cells sorted from PBMCs, taken 5 days after the yellow fever booster vaccination. The CDR3 DNA reads as TGTGCCAGCAGCCCTCCGACCGGTTCACCCCTCCACTTT. It translates to CASSPPTGSPLHF. The variable domain in full, completed from reference TRBV5-6 and TRBJ1-6, reads DAGVTQSPTHLIKTRGQQVTLRCSPKSGHDTVSWYQQALGQGPQFIFQYYEEEERQRGNFPDRFSGHQFPNYSSELNVNALLLGDSALYLCASSPPTGSPLHFGNGTRLTVT.